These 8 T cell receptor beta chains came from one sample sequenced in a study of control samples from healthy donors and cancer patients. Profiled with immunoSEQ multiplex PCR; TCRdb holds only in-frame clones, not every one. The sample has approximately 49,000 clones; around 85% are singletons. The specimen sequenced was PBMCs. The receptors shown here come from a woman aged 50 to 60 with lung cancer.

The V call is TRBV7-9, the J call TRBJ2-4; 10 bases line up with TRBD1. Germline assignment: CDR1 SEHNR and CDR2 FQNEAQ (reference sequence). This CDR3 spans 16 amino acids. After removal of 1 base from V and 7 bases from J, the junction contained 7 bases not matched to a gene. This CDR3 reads CASSLGQGAARNIQYF. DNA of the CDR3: TGTGCCAGCAGCTTAGGACAGGGGGCCGCTAGGAACATTCAGTACTTC.

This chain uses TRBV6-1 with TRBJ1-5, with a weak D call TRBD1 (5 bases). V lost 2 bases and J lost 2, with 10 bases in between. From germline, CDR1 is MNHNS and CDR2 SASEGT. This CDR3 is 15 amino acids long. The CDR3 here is CASSESLGGNQPQHF. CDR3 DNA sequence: TGTGCCAGCAGTGAATCCCTGGGGGGCAATCAGCCCCAGCATTTT.

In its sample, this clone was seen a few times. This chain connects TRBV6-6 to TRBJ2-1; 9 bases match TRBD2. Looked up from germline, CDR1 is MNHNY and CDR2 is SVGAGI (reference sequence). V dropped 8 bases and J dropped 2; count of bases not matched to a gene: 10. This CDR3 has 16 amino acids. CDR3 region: CASRTGRGGAYNEQFF. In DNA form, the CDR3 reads TGTGCCAGCCGTACCGGCCGCGGGGGGGCCTACAATGAGCAGTTCTTC.

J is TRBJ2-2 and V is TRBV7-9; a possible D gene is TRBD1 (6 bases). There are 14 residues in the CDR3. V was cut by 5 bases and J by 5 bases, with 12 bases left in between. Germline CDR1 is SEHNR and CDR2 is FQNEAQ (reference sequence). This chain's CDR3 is CASSPTRGTGELFF. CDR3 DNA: TGTGCCAGCAGCCCCACAAGGGGGACCGGGGAGCTGTTTTTT.

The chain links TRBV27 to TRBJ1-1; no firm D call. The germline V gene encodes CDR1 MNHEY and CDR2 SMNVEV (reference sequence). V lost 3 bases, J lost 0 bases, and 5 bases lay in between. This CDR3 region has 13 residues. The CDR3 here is CASSLGMNTEAFF. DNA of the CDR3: TGTGCCAGCAGTTTGGGTATGAACACTGAAGCTTTCTTT.

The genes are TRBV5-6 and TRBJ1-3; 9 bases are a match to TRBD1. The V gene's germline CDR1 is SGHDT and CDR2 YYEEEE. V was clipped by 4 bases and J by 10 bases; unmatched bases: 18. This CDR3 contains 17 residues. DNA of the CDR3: TGTGCCAGCAGCCCGACCGGGACAGGGACTTCCCCGGAGACCATATATTTT. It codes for CASSPTGTGTSPETIYF.

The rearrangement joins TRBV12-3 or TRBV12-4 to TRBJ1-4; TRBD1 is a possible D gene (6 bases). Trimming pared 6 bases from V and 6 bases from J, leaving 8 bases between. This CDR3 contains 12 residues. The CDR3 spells CASREGDEKLFF. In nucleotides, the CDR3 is TGTGCCAGCAGGGAGGGGGATGAAAAACTGTTTTTT.

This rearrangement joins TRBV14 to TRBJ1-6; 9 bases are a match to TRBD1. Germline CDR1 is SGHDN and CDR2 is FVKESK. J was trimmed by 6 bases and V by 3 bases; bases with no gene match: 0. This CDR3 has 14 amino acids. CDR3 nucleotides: TGTGCCAGCAGCCAGACAGGGGGTAATTCACCCCTCCACTTT. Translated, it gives CASSQTGGNSPLHF.